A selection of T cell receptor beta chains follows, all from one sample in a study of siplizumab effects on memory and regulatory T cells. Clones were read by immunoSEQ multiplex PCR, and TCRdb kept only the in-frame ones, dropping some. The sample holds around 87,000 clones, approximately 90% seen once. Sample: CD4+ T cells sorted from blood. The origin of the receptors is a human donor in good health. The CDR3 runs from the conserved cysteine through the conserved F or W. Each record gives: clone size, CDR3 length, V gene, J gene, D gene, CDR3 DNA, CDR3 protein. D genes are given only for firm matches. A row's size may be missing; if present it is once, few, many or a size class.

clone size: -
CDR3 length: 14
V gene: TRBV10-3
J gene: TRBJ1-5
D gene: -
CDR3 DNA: TGTGCCAGCGCTGGTGGCCAGAATAATCAGCCCCAGCATTTT
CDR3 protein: CASAGGQNNQPQHF

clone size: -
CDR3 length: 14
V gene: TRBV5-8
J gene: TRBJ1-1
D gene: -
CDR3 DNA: TGTGCCAGCAGCTTTCAGGACAGCAACACTGAAGCTTTCTTT
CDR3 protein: CASSFQDSNTEAFF

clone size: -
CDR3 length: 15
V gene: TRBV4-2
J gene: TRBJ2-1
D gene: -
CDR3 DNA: TGTGCCAGCAGCCAAGATCACTCCACGAACAATGAGCAGTTCTTC
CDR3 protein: CASSQDHSTNNEQFF

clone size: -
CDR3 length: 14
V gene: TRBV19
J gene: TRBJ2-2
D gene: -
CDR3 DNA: TGTGCCAGTAGTATAGGGGGGAACACCGGGGAGCTGTTTTTT
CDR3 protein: CASSIGGNTGELFF

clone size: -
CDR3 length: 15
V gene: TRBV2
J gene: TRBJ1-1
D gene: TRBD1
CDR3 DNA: TGTGCCAGCAACCAAGACAGGGATCCCCCCCCCGAAGCTTTCTTT
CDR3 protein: CASNQDRDPPPEAFF

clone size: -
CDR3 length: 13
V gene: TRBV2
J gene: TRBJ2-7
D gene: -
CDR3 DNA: TGTGCCAGCAGTGGGGGGGTCCCCTACGAGCAGTACTTC
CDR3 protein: CASSGGVPYEQYF

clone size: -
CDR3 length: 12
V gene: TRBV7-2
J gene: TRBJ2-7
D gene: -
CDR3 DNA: TGTGCCAGCAGCGCCCGATGGGGCGAGCAGTACTTC
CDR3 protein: CASSARWGEQYF

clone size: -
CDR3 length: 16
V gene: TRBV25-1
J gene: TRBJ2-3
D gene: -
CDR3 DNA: TGTGCCAGCAGTGAATTGCTGGGGTTAAGTAGGGATACGCAGTATTTT
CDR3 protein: CASSELLGLSRDTQYF

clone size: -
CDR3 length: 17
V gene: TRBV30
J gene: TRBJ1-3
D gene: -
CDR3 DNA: TGTGCCTGGAGACCTCCGGGACCTGTCTTCTCTGGAAACACCATATATTTT
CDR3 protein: CAWRPPGPVFSGNTIYF

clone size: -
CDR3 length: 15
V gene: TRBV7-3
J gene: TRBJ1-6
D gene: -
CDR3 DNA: TGTGCCAGCAGCCCCGGAAGTGGAGTCAATTCACCCCTCCACTTT
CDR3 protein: CASSPGSGVNSPLHF

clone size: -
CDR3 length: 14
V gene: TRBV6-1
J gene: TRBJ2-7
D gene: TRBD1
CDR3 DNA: TGTGCCAGCAGAAAGGGACAGGGGGCGAACGAGCAGTACTTC
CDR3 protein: CASRKGQGANEQYF

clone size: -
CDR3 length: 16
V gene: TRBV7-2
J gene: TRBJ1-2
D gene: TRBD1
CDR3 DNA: TGTGCCAGCAGCTTAGGGGACAGGGGCCGCCCATATGGCTACATCTTC
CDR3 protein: CASSLGDRGRPYGYIF

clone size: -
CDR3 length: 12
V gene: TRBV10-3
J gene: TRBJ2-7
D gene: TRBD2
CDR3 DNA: TGTGCCATCGCTAGCGGGAGTTACGAGCAGTACTTC
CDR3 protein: CAIASGSYEQYF

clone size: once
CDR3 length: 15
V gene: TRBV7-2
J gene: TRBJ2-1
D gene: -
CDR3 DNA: TGTGCCAGCAGCTTCGATCTCTCCCGATACAATGAGCAGTTCTTC
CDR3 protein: CASSFDLSRYNEQFF

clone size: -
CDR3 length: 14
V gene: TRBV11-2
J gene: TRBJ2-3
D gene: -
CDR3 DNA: TGTGCCAGCAGCTCCAAAAGTTACGGGGGTACGCAGTATTTT
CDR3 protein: CASSSKSYGGTQYF

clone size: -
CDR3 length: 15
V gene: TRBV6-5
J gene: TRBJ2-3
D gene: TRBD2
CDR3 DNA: TGTGCCAGCAGTTGGACTAGCTTAGGCACAGATACGCAGTATTTT
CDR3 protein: CASSWTSLGTDTQYF

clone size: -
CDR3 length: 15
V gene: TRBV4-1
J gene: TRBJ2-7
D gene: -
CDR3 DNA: TGCGCCAGCAGCCAAGACCATATCGATAGACGCGAGCAGTACTTC
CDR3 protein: CASSQDHIDRREQYF

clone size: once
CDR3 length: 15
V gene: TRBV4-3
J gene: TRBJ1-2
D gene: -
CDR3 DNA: TGCGCCAGCAGCCAAGATCCGGGGACAAGCTATGGCTACACCTTC
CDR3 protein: CASSQDPGTSYGYTF

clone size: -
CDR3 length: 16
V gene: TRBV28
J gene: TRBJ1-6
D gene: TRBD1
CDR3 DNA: TGTGCCACCGAGGACAGGGAAAGATTAGGGGATTCACCCCTCCACTTT
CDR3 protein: CATEDRERLGDSPLHF

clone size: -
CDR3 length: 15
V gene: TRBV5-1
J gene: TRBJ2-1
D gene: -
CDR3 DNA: TGCGCCAGCAGCACAGGACGGAACACGTACAATGAGCAGTTCTTC
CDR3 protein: CASSTGRNTYNEQFF

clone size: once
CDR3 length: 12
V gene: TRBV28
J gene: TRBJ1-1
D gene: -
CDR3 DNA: TGTGCCAGCAACCGGGGGGGGCAGCATGCTTTCTTT
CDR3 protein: CASNRGGQHAFF

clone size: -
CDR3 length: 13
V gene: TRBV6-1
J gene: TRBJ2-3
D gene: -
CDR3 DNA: TGTGCCAGCCCGGGCAGGGGCACAGATACGCAGTATTTT
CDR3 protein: CASPGRGTDTQYF

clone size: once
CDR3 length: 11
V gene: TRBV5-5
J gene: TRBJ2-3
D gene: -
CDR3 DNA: TGTGCCAGCACCCACACTGGGCCCCAGTATTTT
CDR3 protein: CASTHTGPQYF

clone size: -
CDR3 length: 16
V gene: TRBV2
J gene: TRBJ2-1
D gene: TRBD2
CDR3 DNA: TGTGCCAGCGGAGCAGGACTAGCGGGTTGGCGGAGTGAGCAGTTCTTC
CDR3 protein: CASGAGLAGWRSEQFF

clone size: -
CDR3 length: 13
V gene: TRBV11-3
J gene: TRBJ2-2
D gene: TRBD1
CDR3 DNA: TGTGCCAGCAGCCCCGGACAGGGCCGGGAGCTGTTTTTT
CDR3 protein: CASSPGQGRELFF

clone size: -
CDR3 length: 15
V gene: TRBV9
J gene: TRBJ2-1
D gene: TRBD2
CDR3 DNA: TGTGCCAGCAGCGTAGTTTCTAGGGGAGGGAATGAGCAGTTCTTC
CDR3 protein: CASSVVSRGGNEQFF

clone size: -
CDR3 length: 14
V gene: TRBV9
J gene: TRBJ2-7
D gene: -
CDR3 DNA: TGTGCCAGCAGCCTAACCATCCAATCCTACGAGCAGTACTTC
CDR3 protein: CASSLTIQSYEQYF

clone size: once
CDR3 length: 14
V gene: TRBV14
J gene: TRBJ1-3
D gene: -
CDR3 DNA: TGTGCCAGCAGCCAAGTTCCCATCGGAAACACCATATATTTT
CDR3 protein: CASSQVPIGNTIYF

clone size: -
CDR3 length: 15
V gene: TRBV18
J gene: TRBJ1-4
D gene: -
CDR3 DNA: TGTGCCAGCTCACCAACAACAACAACTAATGAAAAACTGTTTTTT
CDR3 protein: CASSPTTTTNEKLFF